These 30 T cell receptor beta chains were sequenced from one sample in a study of cytomegalovirus exposure and HLA in healthy donors. Both 60 Vbeta primers and 13 Jbeta primers went into the PCR. TCRdb's table, derived via immunoSEQ multiplex PCR, lists solely in-frame clones and lacks some. The profile shows roughly 150,000 clones, around 79% of them singletons. The specimen sequenced was PBMCs. The source is a man younger than 40 in good health and CMV-seropositive.

V gene TRBV6-1 combines with J gene TRBJ2-1; TRBD2 aligns across 11 bases. J lost 3 bases, V lost 8 bases, and 6 bases had no gene match. The germline gives CDR1 MNHNS, CDR2 SASEGT. This CDR3 is built from 15 residues. In DNA, the CDR3 is TGTGCCAGCTCTCTGGGACTAGCGGTCTACAATGAGCAGTTCTTC. The encoded protein is CASSLGLAVYNEQFF.

V gene TRBV10-1 combines with J gene TRBJ2-7; D is unclear. The CDR3 spans 14 residues. The V and J ends lost 0 bases and 2 bases respectively, with 8 bases between them. CDR1 WNHNN and CDR2 SYGVQD come from the germline V gene (reference sequence). CDR3 DNA sequence: TGCGCCAGCAGTGAGTCGTTGTCAGCCTACGAGCAGTACTTC. This sequence encodes CASSESLSAYEQYF.

The rearrangement joins TRBV15 to TRBJ2-7; D ambiguous. Germline CDR1 and CDR2: LNHNV and YYDKDF (reference sequence). Trimming stripped 3 bases from V and 6 bases from J, with 12 bases between. The length of the CDR3 is 13 residues. The CDR3 bases are TGTGCCACCAGCAGCCTCGAGTTTCGCGAGCAGTACTTC. It specifies CATSSLEFREQYF.

The V gene is TRBV5-6, the J gene TRBJ2-3, with 7 bases matching TRBD2. With 2 bases clipped from V and 0 bases from J, the junction kept 3 bases outside the gene matches. CDR3 length: 15 amino acids. Germline assignment: CDR1 SGHDT and CDR2 YYEEEE. The CDR3 protein is CASSLLASSTDTQYF. CDR3 in DNA: TGTGCCAGCAGCTTACTAGCGTCTAGCACAGATACGCAGTATTTT.

The chain joins TRBV7-6 to TRBJ2-3; D remains unclear. Trimming removed 5 bases from V and 2 bases from J, with 11 bases in between. The CDR3 is 14 amino acids. The V gene's germline CDR1 is SGHVS and CDR2 FNYEAQ. CDR3 coding DNA: TGTGCCAGCAGCCCCTGGGCCGACACAGATACGCAGTATTTT. Amino acids: CASSPWADTDTQYF. Drawing the rest from reference TRBV7-6 and TRBJ2-3, the complete variable domain is GAGVSQSPRYKVTKRGQDVALRCDPISGHVSLYWYRQALGQGPEFLTYFNYEAQQDKSGLPNDRFSAERPEGSISTLTIQRTEQRDSAMYRCASSPWADTDTQYFGPGTRLTVL.

J is TRBJ1-2 and V is TRBV5-1, with TRBD1 matching 8 bases. This CDR3 contains 14 residues. V lost 4 bases and J lost 4; bases outside the gene matches: 6. Germline loops: CDR1 SGHRS, CDR2 YFSETQ. For the CDR3, the DNA is TGCGCCAGCAGCATACGGACAGGGTCCTATGGCTACACCTTC. Amino acids: CASSIRTGSYGYTF. The variable domain in full, completed from reference TRBV5-1 and TRBJ1-2, reads KAGVTQTPRYLIKTRGQQVTLSCSPISGHRSVSWYQQTPGQGLQFLFEYFSETQRNKGNFPGRFSGRQFSNSRSEMNVSTLELGDSALYLCASSIRTGSYGYTFGSGTRLTVV.

The chain is built from TRBV28 and TRBJ1-6; a weak D match, TRBD1 (5 bases). Germline V gene data show CDR1 as MDHEN and CDR2 as SYDVKM. The V and J ends lost 6 bases and 10 bases respectively, with 16 bases between them. This CDR3 region has 14 residues. The CDR3 DNA sequence: TGTGCCAGCAGAGCCCCAGGGTTCGGGTCACCCCTCCACTTT. As protein: CASRAPGFGSPLHF.

This rearrangement joins TRBV5-5 to TRBJ1-2; 7 positions match TRBD1. This CDR3 contains 16 residues. Germline V gene sequence: CDR1 SGHKS, CDR2 YYEKEE (reference sequence). V was clipped by 6 bases and J by 6 bases; unmatched bases: 17. The CDR3 protein is CASIGTDETQLNGYTF. The CDR3 bases are TGTGCCAGCATTGGGACAGACGAGACCCAACTTAATGGCTACACCTTC.

The gene calls are TRBV6-7 and TRBJ2-7; D gene unclear. TRBV6-7 is an ORF for which the function is uncertain. The ends were cut back, 2 bases at V and 5 bases at J, with 19 bases in the middle. CDR3 length: 16 residues. This CDR3 reads CASSYRIRVSIHEQYF. CDR3 DNA: TGTGCCAGCAGTTACCGAATCCGGGTAAGTATCCACGAGCAGTACTTC.

This clone is a singleton in its sample. The chain couples TRBV6-5 to TRBJ2-5; 11 bases map to TRBD1. Trimming took 4 bases from V and 7 from J; bases not matched to a gene: 5. Germline CDR1 reads MNHEY; CDR2 reads SVGAGI. The CDR3 has 14 residues. The CDR3 bases are TGTGCCAGCAGTTGGGGACAGGGGGACGGGACCCAGTACTTC. Its protein is CASSWGQGDGTQYF.

The V and J genes are TRBV7-9 and TRBJ2-1, with TRBD2 matching 15 bases. Germline assignment: CDR1 SEHNR and CDR2 FQNEAQ (reference sequence). Losses at the gene ends were 4 bases for V and 6 bases for J; bases not matched to a gene: 10. This CDR3 has 18 amino acids. In nucleotides, the CDR3 is TGTGCCAGCAGCTCGGGACTAGCGGGGGGCCGCTCGCCCAATGAGCAGTTCTTC. Protein product: CASSSGLAGGRSPNEQFF.

This chain joins TRBV7-2 and TRBJ2-1, with 9 bases fitting TRBD2. The CDR3 spans 14 residues. With V trimmed by 3 bases and J by 6 bases, 3 bases remained unmatched. Germline lookup yields CDR1 SGHTA and CDR2 FQGNSA. For the CDR3, the DNA is TGTGCCAGCAGCTTGGGGACTAGCCCCAATGAGCAGTTCTTC. Its protein product is CASSLGTSPNEQFF.

This clone was seen just once. V gene TRBV11-2 combines with J gene TRBJ1-2; 7 bases align to TRBD1. CDR3 size: 13 residues. V lost 5 bases, J lost 2 bases, and 2 bases stayed unmatched. CDR1 is SGHAT and CDR2 is FQNNGV in the germline V gene. The CDR3 DNA sequence: TGTGCCAGCAGCCTACAGGGGAACTATGGCTACACCTTC. Translation: CASSLQGNYGYTF.

The table lists this clone with a count of one. The rearrangement joins TRBV4-1 to TRBJ1-2; D gene uncertain. The CDR3 covers 14 residues. Germline CDR1 reads MGHRA; CDR2 reads YSYEKL. Trimming took 3 bases from V and 4 from J, leaving 12 bases between them. The CDR3 DNA is TGCGCCAGCAGCCAGGTGGGCCAGACCTATGGCTACACCTTC. The encoded protein is CASSQVGQTYGYTF.

In DNA form, the CDR3 reads TGTGCCAGCAGTTACTTCTCCGGGGGGGGCAACAATGAGCAGTTCTTC. This encodes CASSYFSGGGNNEQFF. V usage is TRBV6-5 and J usage is TRBJ2-1, with 8 positions matching TRBD2. Germline CDR1 and CDR2: MNHEY and SVGAGI. The CDR3 length is 16 residues. V was pared by 1 base and J by 5 bases, with 7 bases of the junction left unmatched.

The chain joins TRBV6-6 to TRBJ1-1, with D maybe TRBD1 (6 bases). CDR3 length: 11 residues. Trimming cost V 5 bases and J 7 bases, with 8 bases left between them. Per the germline V gene, CDR1 is MNHNY and CDR2 is SVGAGI (reference sequence). The CDR3 spells CASSPQGEAFF. In DNA, the CDR3 is TGTGCCAGCAGTCCACAGGGTGAAGCTTTCTTT.

This clone occurred a few times. Other DNA sequences of this sample code for an identical CDR3. V and J are TRBV6-1 and TRBJ2-7; 7 bases agree with TRBD1. V gave up 6 bases and J gave up 2 bases; unmatched junction bases: 10. The germline gives CDR1 MNHNS, CDR2 SASEGT. The CDR3 has 15 amino acids. DNA for the CDR3: TGTGCCAGCAGCCTGACCGGGACAGCCACCTACGAGCAGTACTTC. It codes for CASSLTGTATYEQYF.

The V gene is TRBV28, the J gene TRBJ2-5; 8 nucleotides agree with TRBD1. The CDR3 contains 14 residues. The junction had 4 bases not matched to a gene; V was cut back by 6 bases and J by 1 base. CDR1 and CDR2 from the germline V gene are MDHEN and SYDVKM. The CDR3 sequence is CASSFGQGQETQYF. The CDR3 DNA is TGTGCCAGCAGCTTTGGACAGGGCCAAGAGACCCAGTACTTC.

This rearrangement joins TRBV20-1 to TRBJ2-5; D ambiguous. This CDR3 contains 11 residues. The V gene's germline CDR1 is DFQATT and CDR2 SNEGSKA (reference sequence). The germline V and J ends were trimmed by 6 bases and 0 bases, with 5 bases remaining between them. As DNA, the CDR3 is TGCAGTGCCCTACACCAAGAGACCCAGTACTTC. Its protein is CSALHQETQYF.

A single count supports this clone. The chain has TRBV23-1 and TRBJ1-5; 9 bases line up with TRBD1. TRBV23-1 is an ORF; its function is uncertain. The CDR3 runs 19 residues. After removal of 8 bases from V and 0 bases from J, the junction contained 17 bases not matched to a gene. CDR3 in amino acids: CASLLLGQGKGDSNQPQHF. For the CDR3, the DNA is TGCGCCAGCCTTTTACTCGGACAGGGGAAGGGGGATAGCAATCAGCCCCAGCATTTT.

The chain combines TRBV14 with TRBJ2-7; TRBD2 might be the D (7 bases). The length of the CDR3 is 13 residues. From germline, CDR1 is SGHDN and CDR2 FVKESK. V gave up 4 bases and J gave up 8 bases, with 15 bases separating them. The CDR3 DNA reads TGTGCCAGCAGCCTCCTGGGGGGGGCGAAGCAGTACTTC. Its protein product is CASSLLGGAKQYF.

The chain has TRBV11-2 and TRBJ1-2, with 7 bases matching TRBD1. The CDR3 is 17 residues long. With 4 bases clipped from V and 0 bases from J, the junction kept 11 bases outside the gene matches. The germline gives CDR1 SGHAT, CDR2 FQNNGV. The CDR3 loop reads CASSSDRTEFPNYGYTF. The DNA of the CDR3 is TGTGCCAGCAGCTCGGACAGGACCGAATTTCCTAACTATGGCTACACCTTC.

The CDR3 DNA follows: TGTGCTAGTGGTTCGACCGGGGAGCAGTTCTTC. Protein: CASGSTGEQFF. This chain connects TRBV12-5 to TRBJ2-1; D not resolved. Trimming removed 4 bases from V and 10 bases from J, with 8 bases in between. The germline CDR1 and CDR2 sequences are LGHNT and FRNRAP. This CDR3 region has 11 residues.

The V call is TRBV28, the J call TRBJ1-5, with unresolved D. The CDR3 sequence is 17 residues long. In germline, CDR1 is MDHEN, CDR2 SYDVKM. The ends were cut back, 3 bases at V and 1 base at J, with 16 bases in the middle. CDR3 sequence: CASSFSRGGRSNQPQHF. In DNA, the CDR3 is TGTGCCAGCAGTTTCAGTCGGGGAGGCAGAAGCAATCAGCCCCAGCATTTT.

V and J are TRBV21-1 and TRBJ2-6; the table's D gene call, TRBD2, was not cross checked with the DNA. TRBV21-1 is annotated as a pseudogene. The CDR3 runs to 17 residues. The DNA of the CDR3 is TGTGCCAGCAGCAATGGGAGGGCGGTAACTGGGGCCAACGTCCTGACTTTC. Residues: CASSNGRAVTGANVLTF.

The J gene is TRBJ1-5, the V gene TRBV9; D is unresolved. V gave up 0 bases and J gave up 0 bases, with 7 bases separating them. The germline CDR1 and CDR2 sequences are SGDLS and YYNGEE. The CDR3 is 15 residues long. The CDR3 region is CASSVAEGSNQPQHF. CDR3 DNA sequence: TGTGCCAGCAGCGTAGCTGAGGGTAGCAATCAGCCCCAGCATTTT.

The chain has TRBV29-1 and TRBJ2-3, with TRBD2 matching 7 bases. Germline CDR1 is SQVTM and CDR2 is ANQGSEA. With 5 bases clipped from V and 4 bases from J, the junction kept 3 bases outside the gene matches. CDR3 length: 12 residues. In nucleotides, the CDR3 is TGCAGCGTTCACGGGGGGTCAGATACGCAGTATTTT. Protein: CSVHGGSDTQYF.

This chain links TRBV27 with TRBJ2-5; TRBD2 agrees at 7 bases. The CDR3 runs to 12 residues. Germline V gene sequence: CDR1 MNHEY, CDR2 SMNVEV (reference sequence). J gave up 5 bases and V 6 bases, and 3 bases lay outside the gene matches. The CDR3 sequence: CASRGLEETQYF. CDR3 coding DNA: TGTGCCAGCAGAGGACTAGAGGAGACCCAGTACTTC.

The chain has TRBV5-6 and TRBJ1-1, with 10 bases aligning to TRBD1. With 4 bases clipped from V and 5 bases from J, the junction kept 8 bases outside the gene matches. Germline CDR1 and CDR2: SGHDT and YYEEEE. This CDR3 has 15 residues. The CDR3 sequence is CASSVPLGQGTEAFF. The DNA of the CDR3 is TGTGCCAGCAGCGTACCCCTGGGACAGGGGACTGAAGCTTTCTTT.

This clone was found once. The J gene is TRBJ2-7, the V gene TRBV4-2; D possibly corresponds to TRBD1 (6 bases). The CDR3 spans 16 residues. Germline CDR1 and CDR2: LGHNA and YNFKEQ. V lost 5 bases and J lost 4, with 21 bases in between. The CDR3 is CASSSSQGPKKYEQYF. The CDR3 DNA follows: TGTGCCAGCAGCTCCAGTCAGGGGCCCAAAAAATACGAGCAGTACTTC.